The clone carrying this T cell receptor (beta chain) was detected only once. Authors' processing steps: It was from reference gene primer amplification that nucleated cell counts were estimated. Clones were read by immunoSEQ multiplex PCR, and TCRdb kept only the in-frame ones, dropping some. Clone size and V and J calls were adopted from that table, with D and trimming inferred from the DNA. The sample includes more than 350,000 clones, around 89% of them seen just once. This record comes from a study of blood T cell repertoires in COVID-19. Seattle researchers signed up patients amid active infection and tracked them longitudinally. This CDR3 contains 16 residues. From germline, CDR1 is SGHAT and CDR2 FQNNGV. With 3 bases removed from V and 3 bases from J, the gap between germline ends came to 16 bases.

The gene calls are TRBV11-2 and TRBJ2-3, with D perhaps TRBD1 (5 bases). This receptor was obtained from a woman aged 25 to 39 with COVID-19, enrolled during active disease. The sample taken for sequencing was peripheral blood. CDR3 DNA sequence: TGTGCCAGCAGCTTTACCCTTTTACAGGCTACAGATACGCAGTATTTT. It translates to CASSFTLLQATDTQYF.